The rows below give T cell receptor beta chains drawn from one sample of a study of blood T cell repertoires in COVID-19. Produced via immunoSEQ multiplex PCR; TCRdb's table is partial and in-frame only. The data show roughly 200,000 clones, around 80% seen once. Source material: peripheral blood. These receptors were collected from a human donor in a cohort sampled during active COVID-19. Both conserved end residues are part of each CDR3. The D gene is left open where the match is weak. Clone size is not always given. Where it is, it says once, few, many or a class for expanded clones.

TRBJ1-1	-	TRBD1	13	TRBV10-2	TGCGCCAGCTCGAGAACAGGGGACACTGAAGCTTTCTTT	CASSRTGDTEAFF
TRBJ2-7	-	-	16	TRBV5-4	TGTGCCAGCAGCTTGAGTTTGGGGGAGGTCCCCTACGAGCAGTACTTC	CASSLSLGEVPYEQYF
TRBJ2-3	-	TRBD2	18	TRBV5-1	TGCGCCAGCAGCCGGAGTCCCTTGACGGGGGGATCATCCGATACGCAGTATTTT	CASSRSPLTGGSSDTQYF
TRBJ2-1	-	TRBD1	14	TRBV6-4	TGTGCCAGCAGTGAGGGACAGGGGAGGAATGAGCAGTTCTTC	CASSEGQGRNEQFF
TRBJ2-7	-	-	15	TRBV18	TGTGCCAGCTCACCGCTGGTGACAATAGTTTACGAGCAGTACTTC	CASSPLVTIVYEQYF
TRBJ2-3	-	TRBD1	18	TRBV5-1	TGCGCCAGCAGCTCTCCGGGACAGGGGGCGGGAAACACAGATACGCAGTATTTT	CASSSPGQGAGNTDTQYF
TRBJ2-1	-	TRBD2	17	TRBV18	TGTGCCAGCTCACCAAACTTCCCGGGACTAGCGGAAGATGAGCAGTTCTTC	CASSPNFPGLAEDEQFF
TRBJ2-3	-	TRBD2	11	TRBV20-1	TGCAGGGGCGGGGGACCCGATACGCAGTATTTT	CRGGGPDTQYF
TRBJ2-7	-	-	12	TRBV28	TGTGCCAGCAGATCGCAGGGTTACGAGCAGTACTTC	CASRSQGYEQYF
TRBJ1-3	-	-	14	TRBV30	TGTGCCTGGAGTTCCGGGAACTCTGGAAACACCATATATTTT	CAWSSGNSGNTIYF
TRBJ1-2	-	-	13	TRBV12-3/TRBV12-4	TGTGCCACGCGAGAGGAGAAGTATTATGGCTACACCTTC	CATREEKYYGYTF
TRBJ2-1	-	-	15	TRBV7-2	TGTGCCAGCAGCTTAATGGGGGGGCCCTACAATGAGCAGTTCTTC	CASSLMGGPYNEQFF
TRBJ2-7	-	-	16	TRBV19	TGTGCCAGTAGTACAACTAGCTTTAACCCTGTCCACGAGCAGTACTTC	CASSTTSFNPVHEQYF
TRBJ2-5	few	TRBD2	14	TRBV6-5	TGTGCCAGCAGTTTTGGCGGGAGACGAGAGACCCAGTACTTC	CASSFGGRRETQYF
TRBJ2-1	-	-	12	TRBV25-1	TGTGCCAGCAGTGAAACACGGGTCGAGCAGTTCTTC	CASSETRVEQFF
TRBJ1-4	-	-	12	TRBV10-2	TGCGCCAGCCGAGGTAGTAATGAAAAACTGTTTTTT	CASRGSNEKLFF
TRBJ2-7	once	-	14	TRBV11-2	TGTGCCAGCAGCCCCTACAGGGTGAATCCTACGCAGTACTTC	CASSPYRVNPTQYF
TRBJ1-5	once	-	13	TRBV3-1/TRBV3-2	TGTGCCAGCAGCCGACAGATCAATCAGCCCCAGCATTTT	CASSRQINQPQHF
TRBJ2-7	once	TRBD2	15	TRBV15	TGTGCCACCAGCAGGACTAGCCTCTCCTCCTACGAGCAGTACTTC	CATSRTSLSSYEQYF
TRBJ2-5	-	-	15	TRBV3-1/TRBV3-2	TGTGCCAGCAGCCAAGAACAGGCAAGACAAGAGACCCAGTACTTC	CASSQEQARQETQYF
TRBJ1-5	few	-	15	TRBV5-5	TGTGCCAGCAGCTTGGGGCAGGGTAGAGGTCAGCCCCAGCATTTT	CASSLGQGRGQPQHF
TRBJ1-4	-	-	14	TRBV5-5	TGTGCCAGCAGCACGGACGGAGGCAATGAAAAACTGTTTTTT	CASSTDGGNEKLFF
TRBJ2-2	many	-	13	TRBV11-1	TGTGCCAGCAGCTTAAGCGGTCGCGGGGAGCTGTTTTTT	CASSLSGRGELFF
TRBJ2-1	few	TRBD2	14	TRBV27	TGTGCCAGCAGTTTAGGGCTAGCGGGCAATGAGCAGTTCTTC	CASSLGLAGNEQFF
TRBJ2-1	-	TRBD2	16	TRBV29-1	TGCAGCGTTGACACTAGCGGGAGTGTCACCTACAATGAGCAGTTCTTC	CSVDTSGSVTYNEQFF
TRBJ2-3	-	TRBD2	16	TRBV9	TGTGCCAGCAGCGCGGGGAGCGGGAGGGCCACAGATACGCAGTATTTT	CASSAGSGRATDTQYF
TRBJ2-5	-	-	15	TRBV7-9	TGTGCCAGCAGCCCGACTAGTGGACCTAAAGAGACCCAGTACTTC	CASSPTSGPKETQYF
TRBJ1-6	-	TRBD1	15	TRBV7-2	TGTGCCAGCAGCTTAGCGGGACAGGGTAATTCACCCCTCCACTTT	CASSLAGQGNSPLHF
TRBJ2-7	-	TRBD2	18	TRBV4-2	TGTGCCAGCAGCCCCAAGGGACTAGCGGGAGGGAGTTCCTACGAGCAGTACTTC	CASSPKGLAGGSSYEQYF
TRBJ2-7	few	-	14	TRBV14	TGTGCCAGCAGCCTCGGGCGGGGGCCCCACGAGCAGTACTTC	CASSLGRGPHEQYF
TRBJ2-4	few	-	15	TRBV3-1/TRBV3-2	TGTGCCAGCAGAGGGGGGGGCGCGGCCAAAAACATTCAGTACTTC	CASRGGGAAKNIQYF
TRBJ2-2	-	TRBD1	16	TRBV24-1	TGTGCCACCAGTGATCTCCGGGACAGGGAGAGCGGGGAGCTGTTTTTT	CATSDLRDRESGELFF
TRBJ1-1	-	TRBD1	15	TRBV28	TGTGCCAGCAGTTCCCCGGGACAGGGGGACACTGAAGCTTTCTTT	CASSSPGQGDTEAFF
TRBJ2-2	-	TRBD2	19	TRBV5-4	TGTGCCAGCAGGGTGTCCGGGGCGGGAGGGTACTCGAACACCGGGGAGCTGTTTTTT	CASRVSGAGGYSNTGELFF
TRBJ2-1	-	-	15	TRBV30	TGTGCCTGGAGTGTACGGAGCAGCTCCTACAATGAGCAGTTCTTC	CAWSVRSSSYNEQFF
TRBJ2-7	-	TRBD1	15	TRBV19	TGTGCCAGTAGTATCAGCACAGGGGGCGGGTACGAGCAGTACTTC	CASSISTGGGYEQYF
TRBJ2-5	-	-	16	TRBV7-2	TGTGCCAGCAGCTTAGCTACGCACTCTCAACAAGAGACCCAGTACTTC	CASSLATHSQQETQYF
TRBJ2-1	-	TRBD2	15	TRBV18	TGTGCCAGCTCACCGGGGCCGGGGAGGGAGGTTGAGCAGTTCTTC	CASSPGPGREVEQFF
TRBJ1-2	few	-	15	TRBV7-9	TGTGCCAGCAGCCGACTGTCGACAGGAAACTATGGCTACACCTTC	CASSRLSTGNYGYTF
TRBJ1-6	-	-	15	TRBV5-4	TGTGCCAGCAGCGCACAACAGGGATATAATTCACCCCTCCACTTT	CASSAQQGYNSPLHF
TRBJ2-1	once	TRBD1	16	TRBV19	TGTGCCAGTAGTATTTTTTTGGGGTCTACAGGGGATGAGCAGTTCTTC	CASSIFLGSTGDEQFF
TRBJ2-5	-	-	15	TRBV21-1	TGTGCCAGCAGCCCCCGGACTAGGGTCCGAGAGACCCAGTACTTC	CASSPRTRVRETQYF
TRBJ2-7	-	TRBD2	16	TRBV14	TGTGCCAGCAGCCAAGATTACGGGAGGAAGGGTGGCGAGCAGTACTTC	CASSQDYGRKGGEQYF
TRBJ2-1	-	-	17	TRBV7-9	TGTGCCAGCAGCTTAGCTGGGAGCGGACGGTCTGAAGATGAGCAGTTCTTC	CASSLAGSGRSEDEQFF
TRBJ2-7	-	-	11	TRBV30	TGTGCCGGGGGACGTCGGGGCGAGCAGTACTTC	CAGGRRGEQYF
TRBJ1-5	-	-	12	TRBV12-3/TRBV12-4	TGTGCCAGCAGTTTTATGGCCCAGCCCCAGCATTTT	CASSFMAQPQHF
TRBJ2-2	-	-	17	TRBV4-2	TGTGCCAGCAGCCAAGATCTGGGCAGATCGAACACCGGGGAGCTGTTTTTT	CASSQDLGRSNTGELFF
TRBJ2-7	-	-	13	TRBV28	TGTGCCAGCAGTTTTTGGCAATCCTACGAGCAGTACTTC	CASSFWQSYEQYF
TRBJ2-7	-	TRBD2	16	TRBV2	TGTGCCAGCACCAGAGTCTATGTTGGGACTACCTACGAGCAGTACTTC	CASTRVYVGTTYEQYF
TRBJ2-7	-	TRBD1	15	TRBV2	TGTGCCATGGCCGGGACAGGGGGCCCCCTCGACGAGCAGTACTTC	CAMAGTGGPLDEQYF
TRBJ2-3	-	-	12	TRBV7-9	TGTGCCAGCGGAGTTAGCACAGATACGCAGTATTTT	CASGVSTDTQYF
TRBJ2-3	once	TRBD2	13	TRBV27	TGTGCCACCGGACTAGCATACACAGATACGCAGTATTTT	CATGLAYTDTQYF
TRBJ2-7	-	-	15	TRBV28	TGTGCCAGCAGTTTAGGGGGTTGGGACACCTACGAGCAGTACTTC	CASSLGGWDTYEQYF
TRBJ2-2	-	-	15	TRBV6-4	TGTGCCAGCAGTGAGTCGCCGGCGAACACCGGGGAGCTGTTTTTT	CASSESPANTGELFF
TRBJ1-3	-	-	17	TRBV30	TGTGCCTGGAGGGACACCTTCATCCCATTCTCTGGAAACACCATATATTTT	CAWRDTFIPFSGNTIYF